The rows below give T cell receptor beta chains drawn from one sample of a study of PD-1 blockade in classical Hodgkin lymphoma. Assay: immunoSEQ multiplex PCR; the TCRdb copy retains only in-frame clones and omits some. This sample has 45,000 or so clones, with about nine tenths found just once. The sample consisted of peripheral blood mononuclear cells (PBMCs), taken at baseline. The receptors come from a human donor with classical Hodgkin lymphoma. Each CDR3 is given with its conserved first and last residue. The order of the fields is V gene, J gene, clone size, D gene, CDR3 length, CDR3 protein, CDR3 DNA. D genes are given only for firm matches. Expanded clones are given a class, and other clones once, few, many or no size at all.

TRBV29-1	TRBJ2-1	.	.	14	CSVHYLGGGDEQFF	TGCAGCGTCCATTATCTGGGAGGAGGCGATGAGCAGTTCTTC
TRBV18	TRBJ2-2	.	TRBD2	16	CASSHIAGGGTGELFF	TGTGCCAGCTCACACATAGCGGGAGGGGGTACCGGGGAGCTGTTTTTT
TRBV7-9	TRBJ2-7	.	.	13	CASRGPTGYEQYF	TGTGCCAGCAGGGGACCCACAGGATACGAGCAGTACTTC
TRBV7-9	TRBJ2-1	.	.	19	CASSLRMLGGGSLGNEQFF	TGTGCCAGCAGCTTAAGAATGTTGGGGGGCGGGAGTCTAGGGAATGAGCAGTTCTTC
TRBV5-4	TRBJ1-1	.	TRBD1	15	CASSAWDRANTEAFF	TGTGCCAGCAGCGCTTGGGACAGGGCGAACACTGAAGCTTTCTTT
TRBV7-3	TRBJ2-4	.	.	12	CASSPGPGIQYF	TGTGCCAGCAGCCCCGGGCCGGGCATTCAGTACTTC
TRBV19	TRBJ1-4	.	.	16	CASSIPREATNEKLFF	TGTGCCAGTAGTATCCCCCGGGAAGCAACTAATGAAAAACTGTTTTTT
TRBV7-3	TRBJ2-5	.	.	14	CASSLRGSQETQYF	TGTGCCAGCAGCTTAAGGGGCTCCCAAGAGACCCAGTACTTC
TRBV4-3	TRBJ2-7	.	.	14	CASSQDRAVGEQYF	TGCGCCAGCAGCCAAGACAGGGCCGTGGGAGAGCAGTACTTC
TRBV28	TRBJ2-5	.	.	14	CASSPLAVQETQYF	TGTGCCAGCAGTCCCCTGGCGGTACAAGAGACCCAGTACTTC
TRBV9	TRBJ1-1	.	TRBD1	16	CASSVVTGTADTEAFF	TGTGCCAGCAGCGTAGTAACCGGGACAGCAGACACTGAAGCTTTCTTT
TRBV4-2	TRBJ1-1	.	TRBD1	17	CASSQPKGAGAMTEAFF	TGTGCCAGCAGCCAACCCAAGGGGGCGGGAGCGATGACTGAAGCTTTCTTT
TRBV6-1	TRBJ2-1	.	.	13	CASSEGAVPWQFF	TGTGCCAGCAGTGAAGGGGCGGTGCCATGGCAGTTCTTC
TRBV6-6	TRBJ2-1	once	.	14	CASSHPATVNEQFF	TGTGCCAGCAGCCACCCCGCGACAGTCAATGAGCAGTTCTTC
TRBV7-6	TRBJ2-4	.	TRBD1	15	CASSLGQGAPNIQYF	TGTGCCAGCAGCTTAGGGCAGGGGGCTCCAAACATTCAGTACTTC
TRBV5-8	TRBJ2-2	.	.	16	CASSLWRGANTGELFF	TGTGCCAGCAGCTTGTGGCGGGGCGCGAACACCGGGGAGCTGTTTTTT
TRBV5-4	TRBJ2-1	.	TRBD1	13	CASSDRAYNEQFF	TGTGCCAGCAGCGACAGGGCTTACAATGAGCAGTTCTTC
TRBV6-5	TRBJ2-7	.	.	12	CASSYVGGGQYF	TGTGCCAGCAGTTATGTTGGGGGAGGGCAGTACTTC
TRBV7-2	TRBJ2-5	.	TRBD2	15	CASSFSGGQKETQYF	TGTGCCAGCAGCTTTAGCGGGGGGCAAAAAGAGACCCAGTACTTC
TRBV11-2	TRBJ1-5	.	.	13	CASSLGTYQPQHF	TGTGCCAGCAGCTTAGGCACCTATCAGCCCCAGCATTTT
TRBV6-1	TRBJ1-2	.	.	13	CASWEGGGYGYTF	TGTGCCAGTTGGGAGGGGGGGGGCTATGGCTACACCTTC
TRBV28	TRBJ1-5	.	TRBD1	18	CASSPNDLRQGGNQPQHF	TGTGCCAGCAGTCCTAATGACCTAAGACAGGGAGGGAATCAGCCCCAGCATTTT
TRBV7-2	TRBJ2-5	.	.	12	CASSRRRETQYF	TGTGCCAGCAGCCGTCGTAGGGAGACCCAGTACTTC
TRBV5-1	TRBJ1-4	.	.	14	CASSFRGTNEKLFF	TGCGCCAGCAGCTTCCGGGGGACTAATGAAAAACTGTTTTTT
TRBV28	TRBJ2-7	.	TRBD1	12	CASSFPQGAQYF	TGTGCCAGCAGTTTCCCTCAGGGGGCGCAGTACTTC
TRBV5-4	TRBJ2-7	.	.	12	CASSSVGAEQYF	TGTGCCAGCAGCTCGGTAGGGGCCGAGCAGTACTTC
TRBV29-1	TRBJ2-5	.	TRBD2	13	CSASLAAQETQYF	TGCAGCGCCTCCCTAGCGGCTCAAGAGACCCAGTACTTC
TRBV29-1	TRBJ2-2	.	.	13	CSVGGRIAGELFF	TGCAGCGTTGGAGGGAGAATTGCCGGGGAGCTGTTTTTT
TRBV6-5	TRBJ2-5	.	TRBD1	13	CASSDREVRTQYF	TGTGCCAGCAGCGACAGGGAAGTAAGGACCCAGTACTTC
TRBV27	TRBJ2-7	.	TRBD2	15	CASSSLAGVTYEQYF	TGTGCCAGCAGTTCACTAGCGGGAGTAACCTACGAGCAGTACTTC
TRBV28	TRBJ1-2	few	TRBD1	15	CASSPRQGKTYGYTF	TGTGCCAGCAGCCCTAGACAGGGAAAGACCTATGGCTACACCTTC
TRBV27	TRBJ2-1	.	.	14	CASSLFRTDNEQFF	TGTGCCAGCAGTTTATTCCGGACGGACAATGAGCAGTTCTTC
TRBV2	TRBJ2-2	.	TRBD2	17	CASTLAGGYTNTGELFF	TGTGCCAGCACCCTAGCGGGGGGTTATACGAACACCGGGGAGCTGTTTTTT
TRBV4-1	TRBJ2-2	once	.	16	CASSQRQVGDTGELFF	TGCGCCAGCAGCCAAAGACAGGTCGGCGACACCGGGGAGCTGTTTTTT
TRBV4-3	TRBJ2-1	.	TRBD2	15	CASSPGLLAGVEQFF	TGCGCCAGCAGCCCCGGCTTGCTAGCGGGGGTTGAGCAGTTCTTC
TRBV2	TRBJ2-2	.	TRBD1	16	CASSEVWSGGTGELFF	TGTGCCAGCAGTGAAGTGTGGTCAGGGGGCACCGGGGAGCTGTTTTTT
TRBV5-6	TRBJ2-7	once	.	13	CASSLDQSYEQYF	TGTGCCAGCAGTTTGGACCAATCCTACGAGCAGTACTTC
TRBV7-8	TRBJ1-6	.	.	11	CASSHGSPLHF	TGTGCCAGCAGCCACGGGTCACCCCTCCACTTT
TRBV16	TRBJ1-5	.	.	15	CASSQSTNPNQPQHF	TGTGCCAGCAGCCAATCGACAAATCCCAATCAGCCCCAGCATTTT
TRBV4-1	TRBJ2-4	.	TRBD1	18	CASSQDPPGQGAKNIQYF	TGCGCCAGCAGCCAAGATCCACCGGGACAGGGGGCCAAAAACATTCAGTACTTC
TRBV18	TRBJ2-3	.	.	15	CASSRRTGFTDTQYF	TGTGCCAGCTCACGACGGACTGGATTCACAGATACGCAGTATTTT
TRBV14	TRBJ1-5	.	.	19	CASSYWKGRLRVSNQPQHF	TGTGCCAGCAGCTACTGGAAGGGGCGGTTGAGGGTAAGCAATCAGCCCCAGCATTTT
TRBV7-9	TRBJ2-7	.	TRBD2	16	CASSHGLAGGTYEQYF	TGTGCCAGCAGCCACGGACTAGCGGGCGGCACCTACGAGCAGTACTTC
TRBV15	TRBJ2-4	once	TRBD1	20	CATSRGSTGSSLLAKNIQYF	TGTGCCACCAGCAGAGGTTCGACAGGGAGTTCCCTCCTAGCCAAAAACATTCAGTACTTC
TRBV19	TRBJ1-5	.	.	13	CASSIYRNQPQHF	TGTGCCAGTAGTATATATAGGAATCAGCCCCAGCATTTT
TRBV6-5	TRBJ2-7	.	TRBD2	16	CASSYSRTSFSYEQYF	TGTGCCAGCAGTTACTCGAGGACTAGCTTTTCCTACGAGCAGTACTTC
TRBV5-1	TRBJ2-3	once	TRBD1	15	CASSLEGAGADTQYF	TGCGCCAGCAGCTTGGAGGGGGCGGGTGCAGATACGCAGTATTTT
TRBV6-1	TRBJ2-2	.	TRBD2	15	CASSTLAGGTGELFF	TGTGCCAGCAGTACACTAGCGGGGGGCACCGGGGAGCTGTTTTTT
TRBV7-2	TRBJ2-1	.	TRBD1	15	CASSLNRRGHNEQFF	TGTGCCAGCAGCTTAAACCGCAGGGGGCACAATGAGCAGTTCTTC
TRBV4-3	TRBJ1-1	.	TRBD1	15	CASSQSTGVGTEAFF	TGCGCCAGCAGCCAAAGTACAGGGGTAGGGACTGAAGCTTTCTTT